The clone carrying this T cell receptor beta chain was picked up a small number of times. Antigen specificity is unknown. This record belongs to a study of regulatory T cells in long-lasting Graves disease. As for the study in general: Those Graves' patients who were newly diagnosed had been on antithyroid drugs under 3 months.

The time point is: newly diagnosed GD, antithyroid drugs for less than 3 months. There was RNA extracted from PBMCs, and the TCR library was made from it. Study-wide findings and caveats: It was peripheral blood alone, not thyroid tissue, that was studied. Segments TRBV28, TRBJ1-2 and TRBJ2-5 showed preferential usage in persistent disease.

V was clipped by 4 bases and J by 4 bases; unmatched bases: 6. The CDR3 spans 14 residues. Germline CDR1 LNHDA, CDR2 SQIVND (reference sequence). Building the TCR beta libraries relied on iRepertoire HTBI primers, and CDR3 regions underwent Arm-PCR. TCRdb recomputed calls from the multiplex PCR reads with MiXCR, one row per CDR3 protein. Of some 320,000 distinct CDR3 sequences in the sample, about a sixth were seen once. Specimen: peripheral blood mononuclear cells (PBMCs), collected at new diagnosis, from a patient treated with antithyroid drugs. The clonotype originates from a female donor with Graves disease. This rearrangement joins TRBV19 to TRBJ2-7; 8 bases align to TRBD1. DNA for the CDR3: TGTGCCAGTAGTACTCAGGGGGCGCGTTACGAGCAGTACTTC. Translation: CASSTQGARYEQYF.